The sequence of this T cell receptor beta chain was determined in a study of blood T cell repertoires in COVID-19. Study as a whole: Donors in Cohort 3 who had recovered were those with two negative PCRs, healthcare professional clearance, or resolution of their symptoms. PBMCs, B-cell-depleted T cells, or T cells were the source of the cDNA or gDNA that made up the material.

Sequencing was performed with immunoSEQ multiplex PCR; in TCRdb, only in-frame clones are kept and a portion is missing. The sample lists approximately 150,000 clones; around three quarters were seen once. Participants spanned ages about 18 to 100 years and resided in over 20 US areas. Categorization into cohorts depended on clinical history that participants reported. This receptor was identified in a woman between 70 and 85 years old in a cohort exposed to, infected with or recovered from COVID-19 (not recorded which). The material sequenced was PBMCs or T cells enriched from blood (not recorded which).

CDR3 bases: TGTGCCAGCAGTATAAGACGGAAGGGGGCCGGTAATGAAAAACTGTTTTTT. This codes for CASSIRRKGAGNEKLFF. This rearrangement joins TRBV5-6 to TRBJ1-4; 7 bases match TRBD1. V was pared by 5 bases and J by 4 bases, with 14 bases of the junction left unmatched. Per germline, CDR1 SGHDT and CDR2 YYEEEE. This CDR3 has 17 residues.